The clone carrying this T cell receptor (beta chain) was counted between two and nine times. The antigen is unknown. This record belongs to a study of PD-1 blockade in classical Hodgkin lymphoma. Germline V gives CDR1 WNHNN, CDR2 SYGVQD (reference sequence). The V gene lost 7 bases and the J gene lost 7 bases, with 10 bases spanning the gap. The CDR3 runs to 12 residues. Time point: cycle 4 day 1 (C4D1), after about 6 weeks of nivolumab. Brentuximab vedotin exposure varied, and every patient relapsed after autologous stem cell transplantation. The best responses consisted of complete response, partial response or progressive disease. Study observations and caveats: Before treatment, complete responders showed about the same diversity as newly diagnosed patients. Repertoire differences have undefined causes, possibly disease activity or prior therapy. CD4+ TCR diversity, unlike CD8+, rose significantly by C4D1.

Using immunoSEQ multiplex PCR, the repertoire was profiled, and TCRdb retains in-frame clones only, with some absent. The sample yields around 53,000 clones, about 76% seen once. This material consisted of peripheral blood mononuclear cells (PBMCs), taken before the fourth cycle of nivolumab. V and J are TRBV10-1 and TRBJ2-2, with D unclear. The TCR comes from a human donor with classical Hodgkin lymphoma. CDR3 region: CASNQGYGELFF. The CDR3 DNA reads TGCGCCAGCAACCAAGGGTACGGGGAGCTGTTTTTT.